The rows below give T cell receptor beta chains drawn from one sample of a study of T-cell reconstitution after alpha-beta-depleted transplantation in children. TCRdb recomputed calls from the PCR reads with MiXCR, one row per CDR3 protein. Here the sample spans a few hundred thousand distinct CDR3 sequences, around 20% being singletons. Source: PBMCs from the stem cell graft donor, taken from the stem cell graft. Receptors were obtained from a human donor who donated a stem cell graft to a child with acute myeloid leukemia. Both conserved end residues are trimmed from each CDR3. A D gene is named only where the DNA matches it firmly.

TRBD2 TRBV20-1 SAPGTRSVDTQY
NA TRBV6-5 ASSYSAAHGLTADTQY
TRBD1 TRBV12-3/TRBV12-4 ASSLNRGRSEAF
NA TRBV27 ASSLSPDYGEQY
NA TRBV5-1 ASSLEVAQFNIQY
NA TRBV5-1 ASSLAVMASYEQY
NA TRBV29-1 SVVNIGQHYGYT
NA TRBV24-1 ATSDSDGPREEKLF
TRBD1 TRBV12-3/TRBV12-4 ASSPGTGVAGELF
TRBD2 TRBV20-1 SARELAGTYNEQF
TRBD1 TRBV29-1 SVTIGQGSQPQH
NA TRBV7-2 ASSLGQNPYEQY
NA TRBV6-5 ASSLDRNNEKLF
TRBD2 TRBV9 ASSFPGGASGNNEQF
TRBD2 TRBV28 ASSLLREVRETQY
NA TRBV4-1 ASSQEFPVSYEQY
NA TRBV27 ASSLSAGSNQPQH
NA TRBV10-2 ASSAYRRRNTGELF
TRBD1 TRBV18 ASSLPDRDAGELF
TRBD1 TRBV5-1 ASSPIKGQLYEQY
NA TRBV6-4 ASSHSTANTGELF
TRBD1 TRBV7-6 ASSLVPGTASGNTIY
NA TRBV12-3/TRBV12-4 ASSLFGDTGDLF
TRBD2 TRBV4-1 ASSQGTIGYEQY
NA TRBV24-1 ATSDGGFGGHLYNEQF
NA TRBV6-1 ASSSKGFTYEQY
NA TRBV19 ASTIGGPNTEAF
NA TRBV12-3/TRBV12-4 ASPAVSASGANVLT
TRBD2 TRBV3-1 ASSQELAGVHNEQF
TRBD2 TRBV12-3/TRBV12-4 ASSWGGPIEQY
NA TRBV12-3/TRBV12-4 ASSLVPEINTEAF
TRBD2 TRBV5-6 ASRQTSGRAGDEQY
NA TRBV20-1 SAIAERNNEQF
NA TRBV29-1 SGSLVGRRDYGYT
TRBD1 TRBV20-1 SASPGQNMNTEAF
NA TRBV20-1 SARDPQLLDEKLF
NA TRBV12-3/TRBV12-4 ASSQTTMTGEDTF
NA TRBV28 ASRGTQNTEAF
TRBD1 TRBV7-2 ASRSRTGTPDTQY
NA TRBV28 ASSLVLGSLGEKLF
NA TRBV5-1 ASSLAGPPAEQY
NA TRBV10-3 AISPDVVQPQH
TRBD1 TRBV25-1 ASSDTFEPGGRSTEAF
NA TRBV27 ASSLFWDKNSNQPQH
TRBD1 TRBV12-3/TRBV12-4 ASSIGTGAQPQH
TRBD2 TRBV7-6 AGSFRLAGQSYEQY
NA TRBV28 AGQGADYTDTQY
NA TRBV24-1 ATRPPEKAEQY
TRBD2 TRBV6-5 ASSYGLAGGGVSYEQY
NA TRBV12-3/TRBV12-4 ASSFRQAYEQY
NA TRBV6-1 ASSPGVEGYNEQF
NA TRBV4-2 ASSQERGQPQH